Included here is one T cell receptor (beta chain) sequence, with context. Membership in each cohort depended on participant-reported clinical history. Only in-frame clones appear in the TCRdb table, and some are missing; sequencing was by immunoSEQ multiplex PCR. Of fewer than 450,000 clones in the sample, 88% were seen once. CDR1 LGHDT and CDR2 YNNKEL come from the germline V gene (reference sequence). The CDR3 spans 14 residues. Unmatched junction bases numbered 4, after V lost 5 bases and J lost 5 bases. The data stem from a study of blood T cell repertoires in COVID-19. The chain uses TRBV3-1 (or the pseudogene TRBV3-2) and TRBJ1-2; TRBD1 aligns across 11 bases. Sequencing input: PBMCs or T cells enriched from blood (not recorded which). This clonotype was obtained from a woman between 40 and 55 years old with acute COVID-19. The CDR3 region is CASSIGQGAYGYTF. CDR3 nucleotide sequence: TGTGCCAGCAGCATCGGACAGGGGGCTTATGGCTACACCTTC.